The 11 T cell receptor beta chains in this list originate from one sample, sequenced in a study of shared clonotypes between healthy human individuals. The protocol was immunoSEQ multiplex PCR, while the TCRdb copy is restricted to in-frame clones and leaves out a portion. The table lists over 850,000 clones, around three quarters of them singletons. Source material: memory CD4+ T cells from PBMCs. Subset reported: CD45RA-negative fraction. These receptors originate from a man aged 18 to 30 in good health. Some clones in this sample may be carry-over from other donors' samples.

The gene calls are TRBV6-5 and TRBJ1-5; the D is unclear. From germline, CDR1 is MNHEY and CDR2 SVGAGI. The length of the CDR3 is 13 residues. Trimming pared 4 bases from V and 7 bases from J, leaving 11 bases between. DNA for the CDR3: TGTGCCAGCAGTTCGGGGATGTGGCAGCCCCAGCATTTT. As protein: CASSSGMWQPQHF.

CDR3 protein: CASSQGPSNNQPQHF. The CDR3 DNA is TGCGCCAGCAGCCAGGGGCCTAGCAACAATCAGCCCCAGCATTTT. The rearrangement uses TRBV4-1 and TRBJ1-5; tentative D call: TRBD1 (5 bases). The CDR3 runs 15 residues. The V end was cut by 3 bases, the J end by 3 bases, with 12 bases between. Germline lookup yields CDR1 MGHRA and CDR2 YSYEKL.

The chain couples TRBV2 to TRBJ1-5; maybe TRBD1 (5 bases). V lost 2 bases, J lost 5 bases, and 13 bases lay in between. The CDR3 is 15 amino acids. Looked up from germline, CDR1 is SNHLY and CDR2 is FYNNEI. The CDR3, as DNA: TGTGCCAGCAGTGAATTTGCAGGGATCTATCAGCCCCAGCATTTT. Encoded protein: CASSEFAGIYQPQHF.

J is TRBJ1-5 and V is TRBV6-6; D remains unclear. Between the trimmed V and J ends, which lost 6 bases and 0 bases, there was a span of 6 bases. Germline V CDR1 and CDR2: MNHNY, SVGAGI (reference sequence). CDR3 length equals 13 residues. The CDR3 reads CASSQASNQPQHF. The CDR3 DNA reads as TGTGCCAGCAGCCAGGCTAGCAATCAGCCCCAGCATTTT.

Comment on this clone: The junction shows a germline mismatch at one end, possibly a read error. The CDR3 region is CASSSGGKSRREDF. The DNA of the CDR3 is TGTGCCAGCAGTTCGGGCGGGAAGAGCCGCCGCGAGGATTTT. The V call is TRBV28, the J call TRBJ2-3, with a weak D call TRBD2 (6 bases). This CDR3 is 14 amino acids long. CDR1 and CDR2 from the germline V gene are MDHEN and SYDVKM.

The V gene is TRBV10-1, the J gene TRBJ2-1; the D gene is possibly TRBD1 (6 bases). The V end lost 3 bases, the J end lost 6 bases, and 18 bases lay between the germline ends. This CDR3 is 16 amino acids long. Germline CDR1 is WNHNN and CDR2 is SYGVQD (reference sequence). CDR3 residues: CASSDQGLVAINEQFF. CDR3 coding DNA: TGCGCCAGCAGTGACCAGGGGCTGGTAGCTATCAATGAGCAGTTCTTC.

The V call is TRBV2, the J call TRBJ2-2; D is unclear. Germline V gene data show CDR1 as SNHLY and CDR2 as FYNNEI. V dropped 7 bases and J dropped 5 bases, with 11 bases sitting between them. The CDR3 contains 13 residues. CDR3 amino acids: CASNPSVTGELFF. In nucleotides, the CDR3 is TGTGCCAGCAACCCCAGCGTTACCGGGGAGCTGTTTTTT.

There are a few counts of this clone. This sequence joins TRBV30 and TRBJ1-5; D gene uncertain. The CDR3 contains 13 residues. Germline V lookup: CDR1 GTSNPN, CDR2 SVGIG (reference sequence). The V end was cut by 0 bases, the J end by 7 bases, with 10 bases between. The CDR3 here is CAWSVEDPQPQHF. The CDR3, as DNA: TGTGCCTGGAGTGTTGAGGACCCCCAGCCCCAGCATTTT.

The genes are TRBV7-9 and TRBJ2-7, with 11 bases that match TRBD2. Unmatched junction bases numbered 3, after V lost 5 bases and J lost 3 bases. The CDR3 contains 14 residues. Germline CDR1 SEHNR, CDR2 FQNEAQ (reference sequence). This CDR3 is CASSPGLADYEQYF. For the CDR3, the DNA is TGTGCCAGCAGCCCGGGACTAGCGGACTACGAGCAGTACTTC. Filled out from reference TRBV7-9 and TRBJ2-7, the complete variable domain reads DTGVSQNPRHKITKRGQNVTFRCDPISEHNRLYWYRQTLGQGPEFLTYFQNEAQLEKSRLLSDRFSAERPKGSFSTLEIQRTEQGDSAMYLCASSPGLADYEQYFGPGTRLTVT.

CDR3 coding DNA: TGTGCCAGCACCAACAGGGTAAACACTGAAGCTTTCTTT. Amino acids: CASTNRVNTEAFF. This chain links TRBV6-1 with TRBJ1-1, with D possibly being TRBD1 (6 bases). Trimming removed 7 bases at V and 2 bases at J, with 11 bases between. The CDR3 contains 13 residues. Germline V lookup: CDR1 MNHNS, CDR2 SASEGT.

This clone has a count of ten or more. This sequence joins TRBV10-2 and TRBJ2-3, with D possibly matching TRBD2 (6 bases). V lost 4 bases, J lost 1 base, and 12 bases lay in between. The CDR3 consists of 15 residues. Germline CDR1 WSHSY, CDR2 SAAADI. The CDR3 region is CASSGTPGGTDTQYF. The CDR3 DNA reads as TGCGCCAGCAGTGGGACACCGGGGGGCACAGATACGCAGTATTTT.